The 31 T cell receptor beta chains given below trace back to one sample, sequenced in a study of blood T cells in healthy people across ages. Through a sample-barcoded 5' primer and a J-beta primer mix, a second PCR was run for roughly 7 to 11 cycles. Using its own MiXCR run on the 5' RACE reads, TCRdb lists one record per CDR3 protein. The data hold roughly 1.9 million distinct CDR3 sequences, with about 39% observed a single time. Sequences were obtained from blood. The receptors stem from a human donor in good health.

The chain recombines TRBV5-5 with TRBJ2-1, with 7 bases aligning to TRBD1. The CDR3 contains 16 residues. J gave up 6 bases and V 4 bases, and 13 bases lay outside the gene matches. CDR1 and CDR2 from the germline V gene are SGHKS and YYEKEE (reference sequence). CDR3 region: CASSLLDRAWGNEQFF. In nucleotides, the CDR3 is TGTGCCAGCAGCCTCTTAGACAGGGCTTGGGGCAATGAGCAGTTCTTC.

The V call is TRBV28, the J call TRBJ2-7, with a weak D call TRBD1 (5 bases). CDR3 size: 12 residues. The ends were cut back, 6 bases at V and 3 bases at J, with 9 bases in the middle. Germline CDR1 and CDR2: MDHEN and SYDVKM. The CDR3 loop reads CASRKGNYEQYF. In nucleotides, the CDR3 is TGTGCCAGCAGAAAGGGGAACTACGAGCAGTACTTC.

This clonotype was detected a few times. The CDR3 is CSATGTYSTDTQYF. Written as DNA, the CDR3 is TGCAGTGCAACCGGGACATATAGCACAGATACGCAGTATTTT. The genes are TRBV20-1 and TRBJ2-3, with TRBD1 as a possible D gene (6 bases). The germline CDR1 and CDR2 sequences are DFQATT and SNEGSKA (reference sequence). This CDR3 has 14 residues. Trimming stripped 6 bases from V and 0 bases from J, with 13 bases between.

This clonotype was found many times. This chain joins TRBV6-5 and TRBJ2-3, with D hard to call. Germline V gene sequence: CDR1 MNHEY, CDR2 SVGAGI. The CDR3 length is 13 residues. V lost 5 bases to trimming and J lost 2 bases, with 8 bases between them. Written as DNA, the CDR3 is TGTGCCAGCAGTGAGCAGCTCACAGATACGCAGTATTTT. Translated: CASSEQLTDTQYF.

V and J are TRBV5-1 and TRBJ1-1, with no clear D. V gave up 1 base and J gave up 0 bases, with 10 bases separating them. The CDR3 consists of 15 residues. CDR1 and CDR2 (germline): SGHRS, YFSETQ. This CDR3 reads CASSLMDKMNTEAFF. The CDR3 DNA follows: TGCGCCAGCAGCTTGATGGATAAGATGAACACTGAAGCTTTCTTT. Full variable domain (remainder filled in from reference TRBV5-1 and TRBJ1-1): KAGVTQTPRYLIKTRGQQVTLSCSPISGHRSVSWYQQTPGQGLQFLFEYFSETQRNKGNFPGRFSGRQFSNSRSEMNVSTLELGDSALYLCASSLMDKMNTEAFFGQGTRLTVV.

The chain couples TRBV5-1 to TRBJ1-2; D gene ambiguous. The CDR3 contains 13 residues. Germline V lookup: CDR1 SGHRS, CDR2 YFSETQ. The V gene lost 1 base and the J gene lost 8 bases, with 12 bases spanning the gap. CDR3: CASSLFGMDGYTF. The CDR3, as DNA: TGCGCCAGCAGCTTGTTCGGTATGGACGGCTACACCTTC.

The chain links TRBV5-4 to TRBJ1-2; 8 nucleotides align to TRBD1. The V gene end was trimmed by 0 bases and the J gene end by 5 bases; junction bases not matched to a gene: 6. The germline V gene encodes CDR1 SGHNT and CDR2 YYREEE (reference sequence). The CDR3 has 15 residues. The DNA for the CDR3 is TGTGCCAGCAGCTTGGACAGGGGGAGTCGGTATGGCTACACCTTC. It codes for CASSLDRGSRYGYTF. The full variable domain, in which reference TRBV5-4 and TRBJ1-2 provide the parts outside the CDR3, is ETGVTQSPTHLIKTRGQQVTLRCSSQSGHNTVSWYQQALGQGPQFIFQYYREEENGRGNFPPRFSGLQFPNYSSELNVNALELDDSALYLCASSLDRGSRYGYTFGSGTRLTVV.

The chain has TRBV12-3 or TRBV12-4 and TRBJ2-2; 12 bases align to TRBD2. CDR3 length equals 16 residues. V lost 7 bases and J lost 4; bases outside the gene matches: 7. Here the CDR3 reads CASIKTSGGGTGELFF. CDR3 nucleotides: TGTGCCAGCATTAAGACTAGCGGGGGTGGCACCGGGGAGCTGTTTTTT.

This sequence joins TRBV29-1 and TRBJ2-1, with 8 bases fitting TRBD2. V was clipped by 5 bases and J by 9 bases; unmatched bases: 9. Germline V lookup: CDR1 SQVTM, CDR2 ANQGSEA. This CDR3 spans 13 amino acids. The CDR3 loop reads CSVRSGGVGEQFF. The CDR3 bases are TGCAGCGTTAGGAGCGGGGGCGTCGGTGAGCAGTTCTTC.

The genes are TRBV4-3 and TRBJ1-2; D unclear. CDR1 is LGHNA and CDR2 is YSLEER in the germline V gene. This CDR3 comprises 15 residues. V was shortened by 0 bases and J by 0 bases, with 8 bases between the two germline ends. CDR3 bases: TGCGCCAGCAGCCAAGAGGTGGTCGCTAACTATGGCTACACCTTC. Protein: CASSQEVVANYGYTF.

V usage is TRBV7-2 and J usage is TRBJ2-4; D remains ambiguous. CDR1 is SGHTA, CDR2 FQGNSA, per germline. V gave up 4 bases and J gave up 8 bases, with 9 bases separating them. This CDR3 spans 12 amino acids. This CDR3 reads CASSSVVDIQYF. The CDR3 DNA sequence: TGTGCCAGCAGCTCCGTCGTGGACATTCAGTACTTC.

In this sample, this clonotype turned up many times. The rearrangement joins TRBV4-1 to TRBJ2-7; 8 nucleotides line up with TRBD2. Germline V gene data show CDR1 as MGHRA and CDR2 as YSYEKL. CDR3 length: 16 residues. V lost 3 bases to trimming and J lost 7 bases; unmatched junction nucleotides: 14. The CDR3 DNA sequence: TGCGCCAGCAGCCAGTGGTCCGGGGGGGCCGCAGGAGAGCAGTACTTC. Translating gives CASSQWSGGAAGEQYF.

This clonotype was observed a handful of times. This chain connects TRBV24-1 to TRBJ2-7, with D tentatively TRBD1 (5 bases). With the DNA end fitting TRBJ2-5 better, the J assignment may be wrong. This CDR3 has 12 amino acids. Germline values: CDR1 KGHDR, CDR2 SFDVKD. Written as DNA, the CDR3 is TGTGCCACCAGGGGGCCGGGCGAGACCCAGTACTTC. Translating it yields CATRGPGETQYF.

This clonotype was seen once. CDR3 in amino acids: CASRPDGAGNTIYF. DNA for the CDR3: TGCGCCAGCAGACCGGATGGGGCTGGAAACACCATATATTTT. This chain uses TRBV5-1 with TRBJ1-3, with D unclear. Looked up from germline, CDR1 is SGHRS and CDR2 is YFSETQ. V was pared by 5 bases and J by 2 bases, with 11 bases between. The CDR3 spans 14 residues.

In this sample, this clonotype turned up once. CDR3 coding DNA: TGTGCCAGCAGCCCTTGGACTAGGGGCAATGAGCAGTTCTTC. This codes for CASSPWTRGNEQFF. This chain links TRBV9 with TRBJ2-1; 7 nucleotides match TRBD2. V trimming: 4 bases; J trimming: 6 bases; junction bases outside the gene matches: 7. Germline CDR1 is SGDLS and CDR2 is YYNGEE. The CDR3 contains 14 residues.

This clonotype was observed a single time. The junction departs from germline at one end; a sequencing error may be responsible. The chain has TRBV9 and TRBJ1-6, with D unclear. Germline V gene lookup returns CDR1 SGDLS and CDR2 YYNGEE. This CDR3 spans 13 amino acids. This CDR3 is CASSDILGSPRHF. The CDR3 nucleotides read TGTGCCAGCTCCGACATCTTGGGTTCACCCCGCCACTTT.

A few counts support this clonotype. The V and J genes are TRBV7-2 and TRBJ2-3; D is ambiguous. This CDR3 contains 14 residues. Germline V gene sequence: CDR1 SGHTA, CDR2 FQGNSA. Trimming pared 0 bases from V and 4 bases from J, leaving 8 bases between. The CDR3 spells CASSLAPRSDTQYF. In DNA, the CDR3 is TGTGCCAGCAGCTTAGCACCCCGTTCAGATACGCAGTATTTT.

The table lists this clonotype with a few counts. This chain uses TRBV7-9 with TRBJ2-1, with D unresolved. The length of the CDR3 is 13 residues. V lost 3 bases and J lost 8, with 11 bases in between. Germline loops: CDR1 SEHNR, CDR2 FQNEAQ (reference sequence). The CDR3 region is CASSFVRSDEQFF. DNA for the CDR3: TGTGCCAGCAGCTTCGTTCGGAGCGATGAGCAGTTCTTC. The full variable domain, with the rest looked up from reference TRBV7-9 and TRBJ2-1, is DTGVSQNPRHKITKRGQNVTFRCDPISEHNRLYWYRQTLGQGPEFLTYFQNEAQLEKSRLLSDRFSAERPKGSFSTLEIQRTEQGDSAMYLCASSFVRSDEQFFGPGTRLTVL.

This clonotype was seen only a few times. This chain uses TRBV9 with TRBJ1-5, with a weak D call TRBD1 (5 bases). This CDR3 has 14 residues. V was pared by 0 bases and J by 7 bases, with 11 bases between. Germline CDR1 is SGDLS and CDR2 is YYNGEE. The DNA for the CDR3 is TGTGCCAGCAGCGTAGGTGGGGGGGGGCAGCCCCAGCATTTT. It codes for CASSVGGGGQPQHF. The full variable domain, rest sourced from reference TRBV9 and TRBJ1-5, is DSGVTQTPKHLITATGQRVTLRCSPRSGDLSVYWYQQSLDQGLQFLIQYYNGEERAKGNILERFSAQQFPDLHSELNLSSLELGDSALYFCASSVGGGGQPQHFGDGTRLSIL.

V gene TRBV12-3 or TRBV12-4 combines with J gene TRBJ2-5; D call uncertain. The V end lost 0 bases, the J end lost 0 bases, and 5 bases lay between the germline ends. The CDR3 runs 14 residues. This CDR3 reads CASSLALDQETQYF. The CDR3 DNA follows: TGTGCCAGCAGTTTAGCGCTAGACCAAGAGACCCAGTACTTC.

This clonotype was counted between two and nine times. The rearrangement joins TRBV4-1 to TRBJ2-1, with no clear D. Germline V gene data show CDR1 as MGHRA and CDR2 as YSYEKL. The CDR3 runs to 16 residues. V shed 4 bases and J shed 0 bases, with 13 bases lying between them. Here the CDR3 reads CASSRTSVSSYNEQFF. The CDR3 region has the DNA TGCGCCAGCAGCCGAACTTCGGTAAGCTCCTACAATGAGCAGTTCTTC.

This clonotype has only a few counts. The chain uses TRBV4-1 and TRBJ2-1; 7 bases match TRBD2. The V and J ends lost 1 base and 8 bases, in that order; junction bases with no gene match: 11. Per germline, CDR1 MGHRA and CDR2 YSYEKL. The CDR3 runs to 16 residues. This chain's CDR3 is CASSQVVAGAGDEQFF. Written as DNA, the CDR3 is TGCGCCAGCAGCCAAGTTGTAGCGGGCGCCGGCGATGAGCAGTTCTTC.

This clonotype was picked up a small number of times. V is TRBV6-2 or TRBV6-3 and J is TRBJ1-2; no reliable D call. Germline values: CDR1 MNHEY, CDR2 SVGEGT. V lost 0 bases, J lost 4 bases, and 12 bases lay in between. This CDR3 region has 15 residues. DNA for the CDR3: TGTGCCAGCAGTTACTCTATATCCGGATTCTATGGCTACACCTTC. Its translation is CASSYSISGFYGYTF.

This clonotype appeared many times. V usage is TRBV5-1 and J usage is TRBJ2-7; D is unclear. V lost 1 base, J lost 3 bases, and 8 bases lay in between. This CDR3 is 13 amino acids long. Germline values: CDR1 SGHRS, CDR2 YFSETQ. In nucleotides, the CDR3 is TGCGCCAGCAGCTTGTGGTCCGACTACGAGCAGTACTTC. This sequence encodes CASSLWSDYEQYF. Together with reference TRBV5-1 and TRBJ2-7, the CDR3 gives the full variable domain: KAGVTQTPRYLIKTRGQQVTLSCSPISGHRSVSWYQQTPGQGLQFLFEYFSETQRNKGNFPGRFSGRQFSNSRSEMNVSTLELGDSALYLCASSLWSDYEQYFGPGTRLTVT.

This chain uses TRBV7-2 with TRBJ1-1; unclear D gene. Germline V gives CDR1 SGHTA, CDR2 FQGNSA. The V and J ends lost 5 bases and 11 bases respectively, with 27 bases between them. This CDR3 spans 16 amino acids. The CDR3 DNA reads TGTGCCAGCAGCCCTAGGGCGGAGGGTTCCTCCCTTTGGGCTTTCTTT. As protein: CASSPRAEGSSLWAFF.

The CDR3 sequence is CASGLGRGLGAGELFF. In nucleotides, the CDR3 is TGTGCTAGTGGTTTGGGCCGGGGACTAGGCGCCGGGGAGCTGTTTTTT. The chain uses TRBV12-5 and TRBJ2-2; 8 bases are shared with TRBD2. The CDR3 covers 16 residues. Germline CDR1 and CDR2: LGHNT and FRNRAP. J was trimmed by 6 bases and V by 1 base; bases with no gene match: 7.

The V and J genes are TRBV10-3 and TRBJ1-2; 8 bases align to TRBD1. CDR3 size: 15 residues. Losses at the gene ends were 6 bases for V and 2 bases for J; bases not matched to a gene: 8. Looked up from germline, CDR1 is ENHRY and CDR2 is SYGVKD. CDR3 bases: TGTGCCATCAGAATGACAGGGGATGGGAACTATGGCTACACCTTC. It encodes CAIRMTGDGNYGYTF.

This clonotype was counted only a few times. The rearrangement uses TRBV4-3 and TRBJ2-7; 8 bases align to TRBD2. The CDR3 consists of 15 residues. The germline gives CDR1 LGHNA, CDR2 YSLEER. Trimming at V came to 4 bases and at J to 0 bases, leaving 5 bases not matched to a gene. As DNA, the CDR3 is TGCGCCAGCAGCCGAAAACTAGCGGACTCCTACGAGCAGTACTTC. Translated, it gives CASSRKLADSYEQYF.

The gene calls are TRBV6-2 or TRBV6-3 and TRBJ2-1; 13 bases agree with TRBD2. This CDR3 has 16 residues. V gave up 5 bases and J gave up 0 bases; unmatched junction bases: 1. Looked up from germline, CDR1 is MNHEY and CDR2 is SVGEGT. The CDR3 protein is CASSGLAGASYNEQFF. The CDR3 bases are TGTGCCAGCAGTGGACTAGCGGGAGCCTCCTACAATGAGCAGTTCTTC.

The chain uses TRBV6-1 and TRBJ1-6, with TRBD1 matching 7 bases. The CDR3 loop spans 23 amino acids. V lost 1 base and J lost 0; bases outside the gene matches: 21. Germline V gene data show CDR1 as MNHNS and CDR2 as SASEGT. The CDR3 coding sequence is TGTGCCAGCAGTGAAGAGGGACGGACAGGCCCGAAAGACCTAAGCTCCTATAATTCACCCCTCCACTTT. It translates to CASSEEGRTGPKDLSSYNSPLHF.

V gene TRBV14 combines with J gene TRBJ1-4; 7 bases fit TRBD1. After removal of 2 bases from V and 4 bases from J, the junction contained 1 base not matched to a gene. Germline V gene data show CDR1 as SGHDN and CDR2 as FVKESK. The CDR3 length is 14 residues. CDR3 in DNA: TGTGCCAGCAGCCAAAGGGGGCGTAATGAAAAACTGTTTTTT. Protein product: CASSQRGRNEKLFF.